This passage covers 11 T cell receptor beta chains from one sample sequenced in a study of T cell responses to AZD1222 COVID-19 vaccine. Here immunoSEQ multiplex PCR was the method, and the copy in TCRdb shows in-frame clones only, minus some. This sample has 150,000 to 200,000 clones; approximately 95% occur once, and the top ten carry 3% to 5%. Sequences were derived from peripheral blood, sampled on day 0 of AZD1222 vaccination. The receptors come from an adult in good health.

This chain links TRBV29-1 with TRBJ2-1; D may correspond to TRBD1 or TRBD2 (5 bases each). In germline, CDR1 is SQVTM, CDR2 ANQGSEA. Trimming took off 7 bases at V and 9 bases at J, with 10 bases between the two ends. CDR3 length: 10 amino acids. This CDR3 is CSGGNSEQFF. The CDR3 DNA follows: TGCAGCGGGGGGAATAGTGAGCAGTTCTTC.

This chain uses TRBV14 with TRBJ2-7, with TRBD1 identical over 7 bases. CDR3 size: 14 residues. Germline loops: CDR1 SGHDN, CDR2 FVKESK. After removal of 4 bases from V and 3 bases from J, the junction contained 6 bases not matched to a gene. CDR3 amino acids: CASSPGQARYEQYF. The CDR3 DNA reads TGTGCCAGCAGCCCCGGACAGGCGCGCTACGAGCAGTACTTC. The variable domain in full, with the rest retrieved from reference TRBV14 and TRBJ2-7, is EAGVTQFPSHSVIEKGQTVTLRCDPISGHDNLYWYRRVMGKEIKFLLHFVKESKQDESGMPNNRFLAERTGGTYSTLKVQPAELEDSGVYFCASSPGQARYEQYFGPGTRLTVT.

The chain carries TRBV5-4 and TRBJ1-6, with 8 nucleotides matching TRBD1. J was trimmed by 8 bases and V by 5 bases; bases with no gene match: 9. The germline V gene encodes CDR1 SGHNT and CDR2 YYREEE (reference sequence). This CDR3 region has 15 residues. CDR3 nucleotide sequence: TGTGCCAGCAGTTTTCAGGGGGCGGGGGATTCACCCCTCCACTTT. This translates into CASSFQGAGDSPLHF.

The chain combines TRBV6-5 with TRBJ1-2; D not resolved. The CDR3 loop spans 15 amino acids. Germline lookup yields CDR1 MNHEY and CDR2 SVGAGI. V was trimmed by 5 bases and J by 2 bases, leaving 15 bases between them. CDR3 sequence: CASSLGTNWNYGYTF. The CDR3 DNA sequence: TGTGCCAGCAGTCTAGGTACGAACTGGAACTATGGCTACACCTTC.

The chain combines TRBV6-5 with TRBJ1-5; D is uncertain. Germline CDR1 and CDR2: MNHEY and SVGAGI. The V and J ends lost 8 bases and 6 bases respectively, with 17 bases between them. The CDR3 loop spans 14 amino acids. CDR3 nucleotide sequence: TGTGCCAGCCACCGGTTGGCGGTGGGTCAGCCCCAGCATTTT. Residues: CASHRLAVGQPQHF.

The chain combines TRBV5-1 with TRBJ1-4; D remains ambiguous. The germline V and J ends were trimmed by 2 bases and 2 bases, with 10 bases remaining between them. There are 15 residues in the CDR3. Per the germline V gene, CDR1 is SGHRS and CDR2 is YFSETQ. CDR3 loop: CASSFLRGTNEKLFF. For the CDR3, the DNA is TGCGCCAGCAGCTTCCTGCGAGGGACTAATGAAAAACTGTTTTTT. Combining the CDR3 with reference TRBV5-1 and TRBJ1-4 gives the whole variable domain KAGVTQTPRYLIKTRGQQVTLSCSPISGHRSVSWYQQTPGQGLQFLFEYFSETQRNKGNFPGRFSGRQFSNSRSEMNVSTLELGDSALYLCASSFLRGTNEKLFFGSGTQLSVL.

This chain connects TRBV6-5 to TRBJ1-4; TRBD1 aligns across 7 bases. The CDR3 spans 15 residues. The V gene's germline CDR1 is MNHEY and CDR2 SVGAGI. Trimming at V came to 5 bases and at J to 2 bases, leaving 5 bases not matched to a gene. CDR3 sequence reads: CASSRDRVTNEKLFF. CDR3 in DNA: TGTGCCAGCAGTCGAGACAGGGTTACTAATGAAAAACTGTTTTTT.

The chain links TRBV13 to TRBJ1-1; 10 bases are a match to TRBD1. With 4 bases clipped from V and 3 bases from J, the junction kept 5 bases outside the gene matches. Germline CDR1 is PRHDT and CDR2 is FYEKMQ (reference sequence). This CDR3 has 15 residues. The CDR3 DNA is TGTGCCAGCAGCTACGCCGGGACAGGGGACACTGAAGCTTTCTTT. Amino acids: CASSYAGTGDTEAFF.

The J gene is TRBJ1-1, the V gene TRBV13; 7 positions match TRBD1. V gave up 3 bases and J gave up 2 bases; unmatched junction bases: 9. CDR1 and CDR2 from the germline V gene are PRHDT and FYEKMQ (reference sequence). This CDR3 has 16 amino acids. CDR3 in amino acids: CASSFRRTGANTEAFF. CDR3 DNA: TGTGCCAGCAGCTTCCGTAGGACAGGAGCTAACACTGAAGCTTTCTTT.

For the CDR3, the DNA is TGTGCCAGTAGGTGGCGGATGAACACTGAAGCTTTCTTT. Translating gives CASRWRMNTEAFF. The chain carries TRBV2 and TRBJ1-1; D not certain. CDR1 is SNHLY and CDR2 is FYNNEI in the germline V gene. Trimming stripped 9 bases from V and 0 bases from J, with 11 bases between. The CDR3 has 13 residues.

This clone appeared once. The genes are TRBV12-3 or TRBV12-4 and TRBJ1-6; D is undetermined. The germline V and J ends were trimmed by 5 bases and 11 bases, with 13 bases remaining between them. CDR3 length: 13 amino acids. The CDR3 DNA sequence: TGTGCCAGCAGTCATGGGGTACGTGCACCCCTCCACTTT. This sequence encodes CASSHGVRAPLHF.